This T cell receptor (beta chain) was sequenced for a study of cytomegalovirus exposure and HLA in healthy donors. Study-wide results and limits: Later on, a genetic analysis was performed. It linked a missense variant in DCLRE1C with V- and J-gene trimming of TCR beta.

Germline trimming cut 4 bases from V and 2 bases from J; bases unmatched to any gene: 5. Per germline, CDR1 MNHEY and CDR2 SMNVEV (reference sequence). The CDR3 consists of 14 residues. Note on this clone: The antigen is not known.

The PCR made use of 60 Vbeta and 13 Jbeta primers. Measured with immunoSEQ multiplex PCR; TCRdb has only the in-frame clones, and not every one. Of about 180,000 clones listed, about three quarters are singletons. The V and J genes are TRBV27 and TRBJ2-7; 7 nucleotides agree with TRBD1. The clonotype was recovered from a woman in her sixties in good health and CMV-seropositive. Sequencing used PBMCs. The CDR3 DNA reads as TGTGCCAGCAGTTCTTGGACAGGTCCCTACGAGCAGTACTTC. Translated, it gives CASSSWTGPYEQYF.